This T cell receptor beta chain was documented in a study of blood T cell repertoires in COVID-19. As for the study in general: Specimens from acute and convalescent COVID-19 originated in the United States, Italy and Spain. Sources were T cells, B-cell-depleted T cells, or PBMCs; the material itself was cDNA or gDNA.

Authors' methods: Reference gene primer amplification in the assay estimated nucleated cell counts. Using immunoSEQ multiplex PCR, the repertoire was profiled, and TCRdb retains in-frame clones only, with some absent. The V and J calls and the clone size are those of that table, but D and trimming were determined from the DNA. The data contain approximately 200,000 clones, 90% to 95% of them singletons. Sequencing was done on a sample of peripheral blood. The sequence was obtained from a young man with COVID-19, enrolled during active disease.

CDR3 loop: CASNEVGSSYNSPLHF. CDR3 nucleotides: TGTGCCAGCAACGAAGTTGGGAGCTCCTATAATTCACCCCTCCACTTT. The chain has TRBV5-6 and TRBJ1-6; D unclear. Trimming stripped 6 bases from V and 0 bases from J, with 13 bases between. The CDR3 is 16 amino acids. CDR1 and CDR2 from the germline V gene are SGHDT and YYEEEE.